There are a few counts of the clone carrying this T cell receptor beta chain. Unmatched junction bases numbered 3, after V lost 4 bases and J lost 4 bases. From germline, CDR1 is SGHVS and CDR2 FQNEAQ. The CDR3 runs 13 residues. Generated by immunoSEQ multiplex PCR, the TCRdb table keeps only in-frame clones and is missing some. In the table there are 90,000 or so clones, approximately 86% of which are singletons. The data stem from a study of control samples from healthy donors and cancer patients. The clonotype originates from a woman in her fifties or sixties in good health. The J gene is TRBJ1-1, the V gene TRBV7-8; 7 positions agree with TRBD1. The sequencing sample was made of blood. The chain's CDR3 is CASSSTGATEAFF. CDR3 nucleotides: TGTGCCAGCAGCTCAACAGGGGCCACTGAAGCTTTCTTT.